This T cell receptor beta chain emerged from a study of blood T cell repertoires in COVID-19. The CDR3 is made up of 15 amino acids. Germline lookup yields CDR1 MNHEY and CDR2 SMNVEV (reference sequence). V dropped 0 bases and J dropped 11 bases, with 14 bases sitting between them. In the authors' methods: Quantification of nucleated cells was approximated via reference gene primer amplification. The data were produced by immunoSEQ multiplex PCR, yet TCRdb's version contains in-frame clones alone and is incomplete. V, J and clone size derive from that table, while D and trimming were established from the DNA sequence. Of roughly 180,000 clones listed, approximately 80% are singletons.

The origin of this receptor is a woman aged 40 to 49 with COVID-19, enrolled during active disease. The V gene is TRBV27, the J gene TRBJ1-6; D unclear. Sample: peripheral blood. This chain's CDR3 is CASSLSGYGWAPLHF. The CDR3 DNA sequence: TGTGCCAGCAGTTTATCCGGGTATGGCTGGGCACCCCTCCACTTT.